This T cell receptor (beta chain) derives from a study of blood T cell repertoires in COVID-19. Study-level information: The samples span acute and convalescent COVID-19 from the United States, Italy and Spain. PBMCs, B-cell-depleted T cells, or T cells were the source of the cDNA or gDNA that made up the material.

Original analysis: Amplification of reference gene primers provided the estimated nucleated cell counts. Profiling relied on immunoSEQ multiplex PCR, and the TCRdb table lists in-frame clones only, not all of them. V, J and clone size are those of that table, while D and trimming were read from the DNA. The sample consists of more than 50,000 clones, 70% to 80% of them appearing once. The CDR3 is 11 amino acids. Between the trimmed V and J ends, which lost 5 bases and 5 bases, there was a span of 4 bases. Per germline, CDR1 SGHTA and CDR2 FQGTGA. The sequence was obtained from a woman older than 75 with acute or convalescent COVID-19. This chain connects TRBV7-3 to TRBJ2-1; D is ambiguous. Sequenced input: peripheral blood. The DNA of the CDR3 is TGTGCCAGCAGCGACAACAATGAGCAGTTCTTC. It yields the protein CASSDNNEQFF.